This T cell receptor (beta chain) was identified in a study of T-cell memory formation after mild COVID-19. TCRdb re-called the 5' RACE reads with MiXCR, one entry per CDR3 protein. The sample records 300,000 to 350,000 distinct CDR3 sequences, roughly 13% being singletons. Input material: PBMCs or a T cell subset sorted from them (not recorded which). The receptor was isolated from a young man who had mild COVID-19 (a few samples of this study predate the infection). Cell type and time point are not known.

CDR3 sequence: CASDPTDFGEQYV. CDR3 nucleotide sequence: TGTGCCAGCGATCCAACAGACTTCGGCGAGCAGTACGTC. The chain uses TRBV2 and TRBJ2-7; D is unresolved. This CDR3 contains 13 residues. Looked up from germline, CDR1 is SNHLY and CDR2 is FYNNEI. Trimming cost V 8 bases and J 6 bases, with 17 bases left between them.